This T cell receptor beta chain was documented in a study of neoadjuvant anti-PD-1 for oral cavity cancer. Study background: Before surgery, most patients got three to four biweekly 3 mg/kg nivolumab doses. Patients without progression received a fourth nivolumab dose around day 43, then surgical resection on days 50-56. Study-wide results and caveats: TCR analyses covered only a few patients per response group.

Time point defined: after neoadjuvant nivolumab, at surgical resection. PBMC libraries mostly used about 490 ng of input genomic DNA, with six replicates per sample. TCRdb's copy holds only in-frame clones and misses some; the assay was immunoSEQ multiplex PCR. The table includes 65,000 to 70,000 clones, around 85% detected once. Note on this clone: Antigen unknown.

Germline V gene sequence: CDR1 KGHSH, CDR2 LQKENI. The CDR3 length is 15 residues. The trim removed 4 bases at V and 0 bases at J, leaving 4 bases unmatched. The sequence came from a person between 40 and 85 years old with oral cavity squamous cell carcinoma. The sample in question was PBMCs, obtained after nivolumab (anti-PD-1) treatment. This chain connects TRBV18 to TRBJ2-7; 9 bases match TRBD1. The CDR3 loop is CASSQEGQGSYEQYF. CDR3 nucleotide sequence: TGTGCCAGCTCACAGGAGGGACAGGGCTCCTACGAGCAGTACTTC.